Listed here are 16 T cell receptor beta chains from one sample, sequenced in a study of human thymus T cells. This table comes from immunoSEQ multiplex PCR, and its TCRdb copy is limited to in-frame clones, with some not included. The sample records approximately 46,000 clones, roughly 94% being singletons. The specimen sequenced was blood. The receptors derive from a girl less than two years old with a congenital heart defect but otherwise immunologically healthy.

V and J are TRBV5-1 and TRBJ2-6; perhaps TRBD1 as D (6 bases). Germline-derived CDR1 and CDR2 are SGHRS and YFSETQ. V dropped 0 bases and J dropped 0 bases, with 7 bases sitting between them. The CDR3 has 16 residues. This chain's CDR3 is CASSLVGGSGANVLTF. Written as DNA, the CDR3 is TGCGCCAGCAGCTTGGTAGGGGGCTCTGGGGCCAACGTCCTGACTTTC.

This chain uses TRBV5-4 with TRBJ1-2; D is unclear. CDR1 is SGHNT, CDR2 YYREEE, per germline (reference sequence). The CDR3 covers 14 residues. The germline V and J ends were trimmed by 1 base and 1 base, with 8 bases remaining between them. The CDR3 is CASSLTNVNYGYTF. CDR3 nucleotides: TGTGCCAGCAGCTTGACGAATGTTAACTATGGCTACACCTTC.

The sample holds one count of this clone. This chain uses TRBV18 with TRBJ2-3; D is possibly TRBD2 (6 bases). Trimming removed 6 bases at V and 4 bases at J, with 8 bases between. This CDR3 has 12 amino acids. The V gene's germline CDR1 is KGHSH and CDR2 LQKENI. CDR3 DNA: TGTGCCAGCTCCGGGACTTCAGATACGCAGTATTTT. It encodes CASSGTSDTQYF. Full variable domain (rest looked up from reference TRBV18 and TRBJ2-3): NAGVMQNPRHLVRRRGQEARLRCSPMKGHSHVYWYRQLPEEGLKFMVYLQKENIIDESGMPKERFSAEFPKEGPSILRIQQVVRGDSAAYFCASSGTSDTQYFGPGTRLTVL.

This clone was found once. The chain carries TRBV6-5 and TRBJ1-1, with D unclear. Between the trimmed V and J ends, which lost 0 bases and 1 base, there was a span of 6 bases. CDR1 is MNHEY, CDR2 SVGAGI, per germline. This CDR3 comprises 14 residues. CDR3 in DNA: TGTGCCAGCAGTTACTCGAGGACGAACACTGAAGCTTTCTTT. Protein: CASSYSRTNTEAFF.

The CDR3 here is CATRRETQYF. DNA of the CDR3: TGTGCCACCAGACGGGAGACCCAGTACTTC. The V call is TRBV6-5, the J call TRBJ2-5; D is ambiguous. V was cut by 10 bases and J by 5 bases, with 8 bases left in between. Germline lookup yields CDR1 MNHEY and CDR2 SVGAGI. The CDR3 length is 10 residues.

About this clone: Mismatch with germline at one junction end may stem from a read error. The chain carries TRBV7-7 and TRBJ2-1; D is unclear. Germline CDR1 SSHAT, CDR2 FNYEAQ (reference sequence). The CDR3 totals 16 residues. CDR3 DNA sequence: TGTGCTAGCAGCCCGACGACCTTGAGCTCCTACAATGAGCAGTTCTTC. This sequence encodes CASSPTTLSSYNEQFF. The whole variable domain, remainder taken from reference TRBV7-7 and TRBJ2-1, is GAGVSQSPRYKVTKRGQDVTLRCDPISSHATLYWYQQALGQGPEFLTYFNYEAQPDKSGLPSDRFSAERPEGSISTLTIQRTEQRDSAMYRCASSPTTLSSYNEQFFGPGTRLTVL.

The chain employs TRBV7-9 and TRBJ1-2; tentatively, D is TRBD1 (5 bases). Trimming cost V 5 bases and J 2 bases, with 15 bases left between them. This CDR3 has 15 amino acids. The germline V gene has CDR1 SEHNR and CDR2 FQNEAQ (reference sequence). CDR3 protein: CASSPPEGLNYGYTF. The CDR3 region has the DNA TGTGCCAGCAGCCCCCCTGAGGGGTTGAACTATGGCTACACCTTC.

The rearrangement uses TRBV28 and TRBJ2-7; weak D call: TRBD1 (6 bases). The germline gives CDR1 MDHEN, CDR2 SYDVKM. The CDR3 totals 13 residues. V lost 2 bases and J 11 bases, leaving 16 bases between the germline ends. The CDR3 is CASSLGDTPKEYF. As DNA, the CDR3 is TGTGCCAGCAGTTTAGGGGACACACCTAAGGAGTACTTC.

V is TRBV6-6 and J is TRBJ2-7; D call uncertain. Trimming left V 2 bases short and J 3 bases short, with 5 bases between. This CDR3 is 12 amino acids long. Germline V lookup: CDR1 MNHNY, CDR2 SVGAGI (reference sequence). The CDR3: CASSYGVYEQYF. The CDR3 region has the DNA TGTGCCAGCAGTTACGGGGTCTACGAGCAGTACTTC.

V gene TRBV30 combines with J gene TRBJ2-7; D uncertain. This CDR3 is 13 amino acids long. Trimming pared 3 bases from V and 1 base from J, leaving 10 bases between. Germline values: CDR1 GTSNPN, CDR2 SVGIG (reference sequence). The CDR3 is CAWSRQPSYEQYF. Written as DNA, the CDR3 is TGTGCCTGGAGCAGACAACCTTCCTACGAGCAGTACTTC.

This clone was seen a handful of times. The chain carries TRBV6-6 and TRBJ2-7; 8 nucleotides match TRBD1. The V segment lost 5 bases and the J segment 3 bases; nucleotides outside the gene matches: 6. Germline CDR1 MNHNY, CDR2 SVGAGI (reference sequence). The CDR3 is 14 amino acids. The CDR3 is CASSKDRDLYEQYF. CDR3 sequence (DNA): TGTGCCAGCAGTAAGGACAGGGACCTCTACGAGCAGTACTTC.

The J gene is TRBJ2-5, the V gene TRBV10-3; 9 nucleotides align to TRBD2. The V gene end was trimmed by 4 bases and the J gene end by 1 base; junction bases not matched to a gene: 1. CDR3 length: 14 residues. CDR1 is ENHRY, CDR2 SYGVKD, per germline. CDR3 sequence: CAISASGTQETQYF. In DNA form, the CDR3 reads TGTGCCATCAGTGCTAGCGGGACCCAAGAGACCCAGTACTTC.

The CDR3 bases are TGCGCCAGCAGTCCCAGGGGGCGCGAAGATACGCAGTATTTT. Its protein product is CASSPRGREDTQYF. V and J are TRBV23-1 and TRBJ2-3; 8 bases map to TRBD1. TRBV23-1 is reported as an ORF; its role is uncertain. With 4 bases clipped from V and 5 bases from J, the junction kept 5 bases outside the gene matches. The CDR3 sequence is 14 residues long.

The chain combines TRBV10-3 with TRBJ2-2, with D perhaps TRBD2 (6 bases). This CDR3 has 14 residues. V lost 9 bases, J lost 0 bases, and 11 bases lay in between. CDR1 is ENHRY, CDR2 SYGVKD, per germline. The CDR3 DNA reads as TGTGCCATACTAGCAGACGCGAACACCGGGGAGCTGTTTTTT. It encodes CAILADANTGELFF.

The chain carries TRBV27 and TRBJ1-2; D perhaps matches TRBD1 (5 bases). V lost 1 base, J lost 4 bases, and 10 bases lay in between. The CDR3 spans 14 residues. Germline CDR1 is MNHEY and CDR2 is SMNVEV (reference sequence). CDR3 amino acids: CASSLWAGSYGYTF. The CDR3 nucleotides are TGTGCCAGCAGTTTATGGGCAGGGAGCTATGGCTACACCTTC.

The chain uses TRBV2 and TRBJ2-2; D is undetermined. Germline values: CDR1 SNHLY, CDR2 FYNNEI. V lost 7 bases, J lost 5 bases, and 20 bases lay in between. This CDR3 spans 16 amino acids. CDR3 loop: CASTTSPATQTGELFF. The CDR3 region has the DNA TGTGCCAGCACCACCTCGCCTGCGACCCAAACCGGGGAGCTGTTTTTT.